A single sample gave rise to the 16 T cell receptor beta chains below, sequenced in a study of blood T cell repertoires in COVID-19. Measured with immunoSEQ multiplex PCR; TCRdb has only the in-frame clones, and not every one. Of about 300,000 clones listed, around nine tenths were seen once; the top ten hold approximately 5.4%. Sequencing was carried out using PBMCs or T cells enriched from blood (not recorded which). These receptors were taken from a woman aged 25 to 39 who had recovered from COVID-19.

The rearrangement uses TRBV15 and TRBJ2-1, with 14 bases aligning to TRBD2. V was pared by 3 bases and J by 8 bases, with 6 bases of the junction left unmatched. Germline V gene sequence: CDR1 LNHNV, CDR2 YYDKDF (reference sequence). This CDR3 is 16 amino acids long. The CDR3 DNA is TGTGCCACCAGCAGGAGACTAGCGGGGGGGCCCGATGAGCAGTTCTTC. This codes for CATSRRLAGGPDEQFF.

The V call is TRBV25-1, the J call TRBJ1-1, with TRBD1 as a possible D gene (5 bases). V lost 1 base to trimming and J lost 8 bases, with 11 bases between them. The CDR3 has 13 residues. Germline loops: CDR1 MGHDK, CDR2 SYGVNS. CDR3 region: CASSELGAYEAFF. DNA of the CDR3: TGTGCCAGCAGTGAATTAGGGGCGTACGAAGCTTTCTTT.

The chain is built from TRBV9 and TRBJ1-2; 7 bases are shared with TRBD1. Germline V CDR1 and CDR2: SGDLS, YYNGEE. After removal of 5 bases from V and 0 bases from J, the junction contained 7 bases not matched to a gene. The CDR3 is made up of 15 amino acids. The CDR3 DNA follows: TGTGCCAGCAGTCAAAGGGACAGATCTAACTATGGCTACACCTTC. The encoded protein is CASSQRDRSNYGYTF.

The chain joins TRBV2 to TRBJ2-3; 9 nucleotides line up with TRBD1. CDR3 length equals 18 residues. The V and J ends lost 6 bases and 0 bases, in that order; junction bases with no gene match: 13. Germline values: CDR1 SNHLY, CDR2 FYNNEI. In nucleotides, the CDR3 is TGTGCCAGCAGCGAGATTTGGGGGACAGGGTTAAGCACAGATACGCAGTATTTT. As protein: CASSEIWGTGLSTDTQYF.

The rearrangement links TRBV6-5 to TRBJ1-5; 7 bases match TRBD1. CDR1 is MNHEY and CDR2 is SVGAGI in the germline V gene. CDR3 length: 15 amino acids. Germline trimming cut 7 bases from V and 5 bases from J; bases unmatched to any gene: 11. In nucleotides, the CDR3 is TGTGCCAGCACCGGACCGACAGGGCCTGATCAGCCCCAGCATTTT. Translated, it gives CASTGPTGPDQPQHF.

This CDR3 is CASSSRQGDTEAFF. CDR3 nucleotide sequence: TGTGCCAGCAGCTCCAGACAGGGGGACACTGAAGCTTTCTTT. V usage is TRBV9 and J usage is TRBJ1-1, with TRBD1 matching over 9 bases. Trimming took 4 bases from V and 3 from J; bases not matched to a gene: 4. The germline CDR1 and CDR2 sequences are SGDLS and YYNGEE. The CDR3 runs to 14 residues.

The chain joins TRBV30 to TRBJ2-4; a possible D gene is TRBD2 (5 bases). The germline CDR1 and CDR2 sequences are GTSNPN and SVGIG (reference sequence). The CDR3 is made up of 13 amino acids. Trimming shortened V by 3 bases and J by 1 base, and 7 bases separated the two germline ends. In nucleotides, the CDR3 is TGTGCCTGGAGCGGGGATGCCAAAAACATTCAGTACTTC. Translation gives CAWSGDAKNIQYF.

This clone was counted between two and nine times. CDR3 nucleotide sequence: TGTGCCATCAGTGAGTCGTTGGAGGGGGCGACCCAGTACTTC. It encodes CAISESLEGATQYF. This chain links TRBV10-3 with TRBJ2-5, with D perhaps TRBD1 (7 bases). This CDR3 comprises 14 residues. Germline V gene data show CDR1 as ENHRY and CDR2 as SYGVKD. V was clipped by 0 bases and J by 7 bases, with 12 bases between them.

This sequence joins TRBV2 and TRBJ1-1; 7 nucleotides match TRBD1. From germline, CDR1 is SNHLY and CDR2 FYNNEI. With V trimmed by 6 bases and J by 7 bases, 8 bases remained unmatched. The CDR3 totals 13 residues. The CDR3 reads CASRSVGQFEAFF. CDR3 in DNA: TGTGCCAGCAGGAGCGTGGGACAGTTTGAAGCTTTCTTT.

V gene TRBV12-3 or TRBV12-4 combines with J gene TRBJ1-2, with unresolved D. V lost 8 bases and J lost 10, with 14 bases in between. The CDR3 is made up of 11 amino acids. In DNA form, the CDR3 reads TGTGCCAGCGCCATAACGACACTCTACACCTTC. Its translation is CASAITTLYTF.

CDR3 region: CASSARSALDYGYTF. CDR3 DNA sequence: TGTGCCAGCAGCGCTCGGAGCGCACTAGACTATGGCTACACCTTC. The V and J genes are TRBV9 and TRBJ1-2; no firm D call. V was pared by 3 bases and J by 3 bases, with 15 bases between. CDR3 length equals 15 residues. The germline gives CDR1 SGDLS, CDR2 YYNGEE.

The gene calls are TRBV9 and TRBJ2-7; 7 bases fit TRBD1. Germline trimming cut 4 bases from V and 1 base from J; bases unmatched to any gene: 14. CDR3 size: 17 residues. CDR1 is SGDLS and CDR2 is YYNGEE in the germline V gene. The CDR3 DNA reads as TGTGCCAGCAGCTTAGGCGTTGGACAGGACCTTTCCTACGAGCAGTACTTC. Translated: CASSLGVGQDLSYEQYF.

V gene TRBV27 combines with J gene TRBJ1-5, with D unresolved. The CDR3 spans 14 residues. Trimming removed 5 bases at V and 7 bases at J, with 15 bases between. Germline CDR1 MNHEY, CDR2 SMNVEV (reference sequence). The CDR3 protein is CASSERAAHQPQHF. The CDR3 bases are TGTGCCAGCAGTGAACGAGCCGCCCACCAGCCCCAGCATTTT.

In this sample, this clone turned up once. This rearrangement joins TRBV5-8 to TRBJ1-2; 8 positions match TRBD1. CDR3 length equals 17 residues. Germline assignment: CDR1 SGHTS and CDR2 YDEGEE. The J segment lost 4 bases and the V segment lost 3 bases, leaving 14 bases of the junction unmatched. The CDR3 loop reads CASSSPSDRARSYGYTF. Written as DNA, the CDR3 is TGTGCCAGCAGCTCCCCGTCGGACAGGGCGAGAAGCTATGGCTACACCTTC.

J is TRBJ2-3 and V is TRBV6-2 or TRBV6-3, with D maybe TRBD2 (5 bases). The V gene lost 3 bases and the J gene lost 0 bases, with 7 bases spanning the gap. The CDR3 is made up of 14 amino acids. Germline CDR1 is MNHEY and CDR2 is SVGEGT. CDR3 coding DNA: TGTGCCAGCAGTTATCAGCGGAGCACAGATACGCAGTATTTT. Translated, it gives CASSYQRSTDTQYF.

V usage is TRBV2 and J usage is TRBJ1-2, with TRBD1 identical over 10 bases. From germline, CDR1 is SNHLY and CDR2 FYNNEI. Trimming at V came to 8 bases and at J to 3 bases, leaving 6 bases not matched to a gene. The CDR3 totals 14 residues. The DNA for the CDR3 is TGTGCCAGCGAGGGACAGGGGAACTACTATGGCTACACCTTC. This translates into CASEGQGNYYGYTF.